Detailed here is one T cell receptor (beta chain). Germline V gene data show CDR1 as SEHNR and CDR2 as FQNEAQ (reference sequence). The length of the CDR3 is 16 residues. Deletions cut 5 bases from V and 1 base from J, with 16 bases between. In the source study's methods: Estimation of nucleated cell counts relied on the amplification of reference gene primers. Measured with immunoSEQ multiplex PCR; TCRdb has only the in-frame clones, and not every one. The V and J calls and clone size are taken from that table; D and trimming were inferred from the DNA. The sample contains roughly 250,000 clones, 91% of which appear only once. These data come from a study of blood T cell repertoires in COVID-19.

The sequence was obtained from a person aged 18 to 29 with COVID-19, enrolled during active disease. Source material: peripheral blood. The rearrangement links TRBV7-9 to TRBJ2-3; D may be TRBD1 (6 bases). The CDR3 coding sequence is TGTGCCAGCAGCCCGAAAACAGGGTCGGGCACAGATACGCAGTATTTT. Translating gives CASSPKTGSGTDTQYF. The entire variable domain, with the rest obtained from reference TRBV7-9 and TRBJ2-3, is as follows: DTGVSQNPRHKITKRGQNVTFRCDPISEHNRLYWYRQTLGQGPEFLTYFQNEAQLEKSRLLSDRFSAERPKGSFSTLEIQRTEQGDSAMYLCASSPKTGSGTDTQYFGPGTRLTVL.